Shown below are 25 T cell receptor beta chains from a single sample sequenced in a study of post-analysis software for immune sequencing data. General study results and limits: Compared with controls, patients had more of about five TRBV segments, including TRBV5-6, TRBV5-1 and TRBV20-1.

Unique molecular identifiers featured in each of the TCR beta cDNA libraries. MiXCR was run by TCRdb on the PCR reads, yielding one entry per CDR3 protein. The sample holds hundreds of thousands of distinct CDR3 sequences, less than 40% seen once. Their recognized antigens are unknown. The sequenced material came from blood. The receptors stem from a girl aged 5-17 years with multiple sclerosis.

This clonotype has ten or more counts. The chain carries TRBV7-9 and TRBJ2-7; 7 bases align to TRBD2. From germline, CDR1 is SEHNR and CDR2 FQNEAQ (reference sequence). The V segment lost 1 base and the J segment 4 bases; nucleotides outside the gene matches: 10. The CDR3 length is 16 residues. CDR3 region: CASSLGSAGVGYEQYF. DNA of the CDR3: TGTGCCAGCAGCTTAGGTTCGGCGGGAGTCGGGTACGAGCAGTACTTC.

The V and J genes are TRBV2 and TRBJ2-4; 8 nucleotides align to TRBD2. The CDR3 totals 14 residues. The V and J ends lost 5 bases and 3 bases, in that order; junction bases with no gene match: 3. Germline assignment: CDR1 SNHLY and CDR2 FYNNEI. The CDR3 coding sequence is TGTGCCAGCAGTCCCGGGAGGGGCAAAAACATTCAGTACTTC. Protein: CASSPGRGKNIQYF.

This clonotype was detected only once. The gene calls are TRBV5-1 and TRBJ2-5; possible D gene TRBD1, 6 bases. The germline V gene has CDR1 SGHRS and CDR2 YFSETQ. V dropped 3 bases and J dropped 11 bases, with 20 bases sitting between them. The CDR3 is made up of 14 amino acids. CDR3 protein: CASSSQTGQREQYF. CDR3 DNA sequence: TGCGCCAGCAGCTCCCAGACAGGCCAGAGGGAGCAGTACTTC.

The V and J genes are TRBV27 and TRBJ2-2; 7 bases are shared with TRBD1. Unmatched junction bases numbered 6, after V lost 6 bases and J lost 8 bases. The CDR3 is 13 residues long. CDR1 and CDR2 from the germline V gene are MNHEY and SMNVEV (reference sequence). This chain's CDR3 is CASRSTGSGELFF. CDR3 bases: TGTGCCAGCAGATCGACAGGGTCGGGGGAGCTGTTTTTT.

This clonotype came up many times. The chain joins TRBV2 to TRBJ2-1, with 9 bases that match TRBD1. The junction had 2 bases not matched to a gene; V was cut back by 3 bases and J by 2 bases. The CDR3 contains 15 residues. CDR1 is SNHLY, CDR2 FYNNEI, per germline. CDR3 region: CASSDGDRAYNEQFF. CDR3 coding DNA: TGTGCCAGCAGTGATGGGGACAGGGCCTACAATGAGCAGTTCTTC.

Details on this clonotype: Being one base from a much bigger clone, this may be a read error. This CDR3 reads CSARPTCTAGGQPQHF. The CDR3 DNA sequence: TGCAGTGCTAGACCAACATGTACGGCGGGGGGACAGCCCCAGCATTTT. The gene calls are TRBV20-1 and TRBJ1-5, with a weak D call TRBD1 (5 bases). CDR1 is DFQATT and CDR2 is SNEGSKA in the germline V gene (reference sequence). The CDR3 loop spans 16 amino acids. The V end was cut by 2 bases, the J end by 7 bases, with 21 bases between.

This clonotype was seen only a few times. The V and J genes are TRBV5-1 and TRBJ2-2, with D perhaps being TRBD1 or TRBD2 (6 bases each). CDR1 SGHRS and CDR2 YFSETQ come from the germline V gene. The V end was cut by 4 bases, the J end by 2 bases, with 15 bases between. This CDR3 region has 16 residues. The DNA of the CDR3 is TGCGCCAGCAGCGCGGAGGGGACACTTAACACCGGGGAGCTGTTTTTT. This encodes CASSAEGTLNTGELFF. Full variable domain (rest looked up from reference TRBV5-1 and TRBJ2-2): KAGVTQTPRYLIKTRGQQVTLSCSPISGHRSVSWYQQTPGQGLQFLFEYFSETQRNKGNFPGRFSGRQFSNSRSEMNVSTLELGDSALYLCASSAEGTLNTGELFFGEGSRLTVL.

In nucleotides, the CDR3 is TGTGCCAGCAGCCCCACAAGGCTTAGCGGCTACGAGCAGTACTTC. Protein product: CASSPTRLSGYEQYF. The genes are TRBV11-2 and TRBJ2-7; tentative D call: TRBD2 (6 bases). Germline CDR1 and CDR2: SGHAT and FQNNGV. Between the trimmed V and J ends, which lost 5 bases and 3 bases, there was a span of 17 bases. The CDR3 length is 15 residues.

The chain uses TRBV5-1 and TRBJ2-1; a possible D gene is TRBD2 (5 bases). Trimming pared 4 bases from V and 0 bases from J, leaving 11 bases between. The germline V gene encodes CDR1 SGHRS and CDR2 YFSETQ. This CDR3 comprises 15 residues. CDR3 DNA: TGCGCCAGCAGCGCACTAGTCAGCTCCTACAATGAGCAGTTCTTC. This translates into CASSALVSSYNEQFF.

This clonotype was picked up one time. This chain connects TRBV6-2 or TRBV6-3 to TRBJ2-3; D possibly corresponds to TRBD1 (5 bases). The CDR3 loop spans 18 amino acids. The germline V gene has CDR1 MNHEY and CDR2 SVGEGT. Trimming took 0 bases from V and 2 from J, leaving 18 bases between them. The CDR3 sequence is CASSYSISVGRDTDTQYF. The CDR3 DNA is TGTGCCAGCAGTTACTCGATCTCGGTGGGCAGGGACACAGATACGCAGTATTTT.

The rearrangement uses TRBV12-5 and TRBJ2-6, with 9 bases fitting TRBD1. CDR3 length: 17 amino acids. Germline V gives CDR1 LGHNT, CDR2 FRNRAP. V was pared by 0 bases and J by 2 bases, with 2 bases of the junction left unmatched. The CDR3 loop reads CASGLVTGGAGANVLTF. Here the CDR3 DNA reads TGTGCTAGTGGTTTGGTGACAGGGGGTGCTGGGGCCAACGTCCTGACTTTC.

A note on this clonotype: One end of the junction varies from germline; a read error may be responsible. J is TRBJ2-7 and V is TRBV6-2 or TRBV6-3; 8 bases fit TRBD2. The V gene's germline CDR1 is MNHEY and CDR2 SVGEGT. The CDR3 totals 16 residues. In DNA, the CDR3 is TGTGCCAGTAGTTCCTTCTCGATCGGGAGGGCCTACGAGCAGTACTTC. Translating gives CASSSFSIGRAYEQYF.

With respect to this clonotype: A read error may explain this, as a much larger clone is one base away. The CDR3 sequence: CNARQGSTDTQYF. The CDR3 nucleotides read TGCAACGCCCGACAGGGAAGCACAGATACGCAGTATTTT. This rearrangement joins TRBV29-1 to TRBJ2-3, with TRBD1 matching over 7 bases. The CDR3 consists of 13 residues. The germline gives CDR1 SQVTM, CDR2 ANQGSEA.

At least ten counts were recorded for this clonotype. This chain uses TRBV13 with TRBJ2-6, with D hard to call. Germline lookup yields CDR1 PRHDT and CDR2 FYEKMQ (reference sequence). V was shortened by 5 bases and J by 6 bases, with 8 bases between the two germline ends. This CDR3 is built from 13 residues. The CDR3 spells CASSLRLANVLTF. The CDR3 DNA reads TGTGCCAGCAGCCTCCGTCTGGCCAACGTCCTGACTTTC. Combining the CDR3 with reference TRBV13 and TRBJ2-6 gives the whole variable domain AAGVIQSPRHLIKEKRETATLKCYPIPRHDTVYWYQQGPGQDPQFLISFYEKMQSDKGSIPDRFSAQQFSDYHSELNMSSLELGDSALYFCASSLRLANVLTFGAGSRLTVL.

The chain joins TRBV7-2 to TRBJ2-6; D is perhaps TRBD1 or TRBD2 (6 bases each). CDR1 and CDR2 from the germline V gene are SGHTA and FQGNSA. The length of the CDR3 is 16 residues. V was cut by 7 bases and J by 4 bases, with 17 bases left in between. Here the CDR3 reads CASIAWGALGANVLTF. CDR3 coding DNA: TGTGCCAGCATAGCCTGGGGGGCGCTGGGGGCCAACGTCCTGACTTTC.

This sequence joins TRBV5-1 and TRBJ2-4, with a weak D call TRBD1 (6 bases). The J call is in doubt because the DNA end fits TRBJ2-7 better. Germline-derived CDR1 and CDR2 are SGHRS and YFSETQ. The CDR3 consists of 14 residues. The CDR3 nucleotides read TGCGCCAGCAGCTGGGACACCCTGACCTACGAGCAGTACTTC. Its protein product is CASSWDTLTYEQYF.

Ten or more counts support this clonotype. V gene TRBV6-5 combines with J gene TRBJ1-5; 7 positions match TRBD1. J gave up 5 bases and V 0 bases, and 1 base lay outside the gene matches. CDR3 size: 14 residues. Germline-derived CDR1 and CDR2 are MNHEY and SVGAGI. DNA for the CDR3: TGTGCCAGCAGTTACTCTACAGGGGATCAGCCCCAGCATTTT. This gives the protein CASSYSTGDQPQHF.

The V call is TRBV20-1, the J call TRBJ1-5; TRBD1 matches at 7 bases. Germline V gene lookup returns CDR1 DFQATT and CDR2 SNEGSKA (reference sequence). The CDR3 covers 18 residues. The ends lost 1 base at V and 0 bases at J; junction bases unmatched: 12. The CDR3 protein is CSARVGQGVPFSNQPQHF. The DNA for the CDR3 is TGCAGTGCTAGAGTGGGGCAGGGGGTACCCTTTAGCAATCAGCCCCAGCATTTT.

This clonotype was detected many times. This chain connects TRBV24-1 to TRBJ2-3; D uncertain. The CDR3 has 12 amino acids. Trimming cost V 7 bases and J 0 bases, with 4 bases left between them. Germline lookup yields CDR1 KGHDR and CDR2 SFDVKD. CDR3 protein: CATSASTDTQYF. CDR3 nucleotide sequence: TGTGCCACCAGCGCTAGCACAGATACGCAGTATTTT.

This clonotype was recorded a few times. A read error is possible here, since a much larger clone lies one base away. The V call is TRBV20-1, the J call TRBJ2-4, with a weak D call TRBD1 (5 bases). V was cut by 3 bases and J by 1 base, with 10 bases left in between. The CDR3 extends over 14 amino acids. Germline V CDR1 and CDR2: DFQATT, SNEGSKA (reference sequence). The CDR3 nucleotides are TGCAGTGCTAGGGACATGCGGGCCAAAAACATTCAGTACTTC. Amino acids: CSARDMRAKNIQYF.

This clonotype was seen a few times. Compared with germline, one end of the junction differs, possibly owing to a read error. The rearrangement joins TRBV28 to TRBJ1-4; D is perhaps TRBD1 (5 bases). Germline CDR1 is MDHEN and CDR2 is SYDVKM. The CDR3 runs to 16 residues. The CDR3 DNA sequence: TGTGCCAGCAGTTTAAAGGGGCTTGCAACTAGTGAAAAACTGTTTTTT. Residues: CASSLKGLATSEKLFF.

The chain links TRBV20-1 to TRBJ1-3; D uncertain. Germline CDR1 is DFQATT and CDR2 is SNEGSKA (reference sequence). This CDR3 region has 13 residues. The V end lost 2 bases, the J end lost 0 bases, and 5 bases lay between the germline ends. CDR3 DNA: TGCAGTGCTAGACGGAACTCTGGAAACACCATATATTTT. Protein product: CSARRNSGNTIYF.

The chain joins TRBV11-2 to TRBJ1-2; 7 bases agree with TRBD1. V lost 3 bases and J lost 8; bases outside the gene matches: 9. The CDR3 sequence is 14 residues long. Germline V gene sequence: CDR1 SGHAT, CDR2 FQNNGV. The CDR3 DNA is TGTGCCAGCAGCTTCGACAGGGTCTTGAGCGGCTACACCTTC. Encoded protein: CASSFDRVLSGYTF. Variable domain in full (rest from reference TRBV11-2 and TRBJ1-2): EAGVAQSPRYKIIEKRQSVAFWCNPISGHATLYWYQQILGQGPKLLIQFQNNGVVDDSQLPKDRFSAERLKGVDSTLKIQPAKLEDSAVYLCASSFDRVLSGYTFGSGTRLTVV.

The rearrangement links TRBV20-1 to TRBJ2-7; D not resolved. Germline lookup yields CDR1 DFQATT and CDR2 SNEGSKA (reference sequence). This CDR3 spans 11 amino acids. The V gene lost 2 bases and the J gene lost 1 base, with 3 bases spanning the gap. The CDR3 protein is CSARRSYEQYF. In DNA, the CDR3 is TGCAGTGCTAGAAGATCCTACGAGCAGTACTTC.

The rearrangement joins TRBV19 to TRBJ2-1, with TRBD1 as a possible D gene (6 bases). V lost 6 bases and J lost 5, with 14 bases in between. The CDR3 length is 14 residues. Germline CDR1 is LNHDA and CDR2 is SQIVND (reference sequence). In DNA form, the CDR3 reads TGTGCCAGTAGGCGGGCAGGGGTGGACAATGAGCAGTTCTTC. Amino acid sequence: CASRRAGVDNEQFF.